This T cell receptor (beta chain) is drawn from a study of cytomegalovirus exposure and HLA in healthy donors. Findings and caveats of the study: High specificity and sensitivity for cytomegalovirus status were reported for the classifier. A later analysis linked 16,951 TCR beta sequences to HLA alleles at 0.05 false discovery rate. Presence/absence analyses rested on an assumption that sequencing depth was roughly uniform across donors. The authors confirmed in vitro that three CMV-associated chains were specific for CMV antigens.

The CDR3 is 12 amino acids. Trimming cost V 3 bases and J 4 bases, with 6 bases left between them. The germline gives CDR1 SEHNR, CDR2 FQNEAQ (reference sequence). With regard to this clone: What it binds is unknown.

PCR was performed using 60 Vbeta and 13 Jbeta primers. Measured with immunoSEQ multiplex PCR; TCRdb has only the in-frame clones, and not every one. Here the sample table reports 55,000 to 70,000 clones. Sequenced sample: PBMCs. The clonotype originates from a female donor in good health and CMV-seropositive. The chain joins TRBV7-9 to TRBJ2-5; D call uncertain. The CDR3 protein is CASSFSRETQYF. The DNA for the CDR3 is TGTGCCAGCAGCTTTAGCCGAGAGACCCAGTACTTC.